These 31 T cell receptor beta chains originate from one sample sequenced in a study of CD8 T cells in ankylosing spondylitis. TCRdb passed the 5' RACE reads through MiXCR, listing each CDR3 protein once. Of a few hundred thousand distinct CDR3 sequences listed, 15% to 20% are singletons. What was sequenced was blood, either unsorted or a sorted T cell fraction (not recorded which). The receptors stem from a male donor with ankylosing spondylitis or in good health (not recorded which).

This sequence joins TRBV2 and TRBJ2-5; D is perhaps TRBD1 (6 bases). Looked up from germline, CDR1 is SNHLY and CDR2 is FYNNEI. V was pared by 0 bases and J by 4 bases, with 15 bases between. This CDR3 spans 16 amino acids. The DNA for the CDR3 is TGTGCCAGCAGTGAAGCGGGGCCAGGGGATGGAGAGACCCAGTACTTC. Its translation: CASSEAGPGDGETQYF.

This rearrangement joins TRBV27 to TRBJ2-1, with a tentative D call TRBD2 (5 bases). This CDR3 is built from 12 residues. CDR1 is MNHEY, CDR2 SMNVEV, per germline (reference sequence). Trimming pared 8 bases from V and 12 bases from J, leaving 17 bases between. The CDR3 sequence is CASSPGIARQFF. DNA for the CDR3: TGTGCCAGCTCGCCCGGGATAGCTAGGCAGTTCTTC.

CDR3 in amino acids: CASSENGAPYEQYF. In nucleotides, the CDR3 is TGTGCCAGCAGTGAAAATGGGGCCCCCTACGAGCAGTACTTC. The chain is built from TRBV6-1 and TRBJ2-7, with D tentatively TRBD1 (5 bases). CDR3 length: 14 residues. Germline CDR1 reads MNHNS; CDR2 reads SASEGT. V was clipped by 2 bases and J by 2 bases, with 10 bases between them.

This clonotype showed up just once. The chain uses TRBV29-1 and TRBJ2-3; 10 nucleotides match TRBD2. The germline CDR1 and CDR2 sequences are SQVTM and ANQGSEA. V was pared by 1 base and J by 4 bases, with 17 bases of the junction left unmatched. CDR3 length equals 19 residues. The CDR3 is CSVEVPAPSGRSPPDTQYF. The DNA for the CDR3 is TGCAGCGTTGAAGTGCCGGCACCTAGCGGGAGATCACCTCCAGATACGCAGTATTTT.

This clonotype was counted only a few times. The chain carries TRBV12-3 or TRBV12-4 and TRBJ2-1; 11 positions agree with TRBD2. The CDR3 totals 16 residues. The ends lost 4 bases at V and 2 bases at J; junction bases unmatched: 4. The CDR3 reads CASSSLAGVAYNEQFF. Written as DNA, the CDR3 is TGTGCCAGCAGTTCACTAGCGGGAGTAGCCTACAATGAGCAGTTCTTC.

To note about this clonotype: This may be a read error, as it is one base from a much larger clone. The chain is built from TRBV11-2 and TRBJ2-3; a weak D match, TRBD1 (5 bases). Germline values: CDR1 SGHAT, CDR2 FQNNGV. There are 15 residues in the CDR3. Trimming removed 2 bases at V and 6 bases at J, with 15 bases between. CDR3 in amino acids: CASSLSDTALDTQYF. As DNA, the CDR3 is TGTGCCAGCAGCTTATCGGACACGGCGCTGGATACGCAGTATTTT.

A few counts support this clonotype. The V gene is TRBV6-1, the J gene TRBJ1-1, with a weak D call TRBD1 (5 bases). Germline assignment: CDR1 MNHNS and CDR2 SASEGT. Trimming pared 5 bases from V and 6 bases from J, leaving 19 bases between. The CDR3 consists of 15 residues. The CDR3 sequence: CASSPGRQGGAEAFF. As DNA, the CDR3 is TGTGCCAGCAGTCCTGGCCGCCAGGGCGGGGCTGAAGCTTTCTTT.

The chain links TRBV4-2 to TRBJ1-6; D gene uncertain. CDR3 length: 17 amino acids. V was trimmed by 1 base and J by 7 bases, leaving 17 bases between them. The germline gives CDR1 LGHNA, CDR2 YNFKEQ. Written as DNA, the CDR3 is TGTGCCAGCAGCCAAGGGGCCCCGGCAGCCGACAATTCACCCCTCCACTTT. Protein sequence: CASSQGAPAADNSPLHF.

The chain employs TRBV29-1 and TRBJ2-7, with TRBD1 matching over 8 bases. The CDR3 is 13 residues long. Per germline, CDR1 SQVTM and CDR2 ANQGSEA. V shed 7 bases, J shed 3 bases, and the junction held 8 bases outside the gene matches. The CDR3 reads CSGGQGRNYEQYF. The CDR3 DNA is TGCAGCGGTGGACAGGGTAGGAACTACGAGCAGTACTTC.

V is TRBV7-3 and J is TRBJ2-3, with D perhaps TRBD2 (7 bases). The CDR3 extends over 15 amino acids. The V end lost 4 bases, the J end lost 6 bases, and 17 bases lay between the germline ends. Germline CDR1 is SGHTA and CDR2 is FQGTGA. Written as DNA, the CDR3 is TGTGCCAGCAGCTCCATAGGGGGGGTCGCCGATACGCAGTATTTT. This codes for CASSSIGGVADTQYF.

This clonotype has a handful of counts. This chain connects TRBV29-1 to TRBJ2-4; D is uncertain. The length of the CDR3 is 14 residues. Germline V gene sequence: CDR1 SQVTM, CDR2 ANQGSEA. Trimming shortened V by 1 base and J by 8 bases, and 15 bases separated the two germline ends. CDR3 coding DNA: TGCAGCGTTGAAGTGGAAGGGATTGTTGACATTCAGTACTTC. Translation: CSVEVEGIVDIQYF.

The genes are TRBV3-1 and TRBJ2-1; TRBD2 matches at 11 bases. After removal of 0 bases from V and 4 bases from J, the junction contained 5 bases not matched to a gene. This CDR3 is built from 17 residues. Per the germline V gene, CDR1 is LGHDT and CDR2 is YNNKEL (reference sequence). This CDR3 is CASSQEASGRPYNEQFF. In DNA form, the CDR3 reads TGTGCCAGCAGCCAAGAAGCTAGCGGGAGGCCTTACAATGAGCAGTTCTTC.

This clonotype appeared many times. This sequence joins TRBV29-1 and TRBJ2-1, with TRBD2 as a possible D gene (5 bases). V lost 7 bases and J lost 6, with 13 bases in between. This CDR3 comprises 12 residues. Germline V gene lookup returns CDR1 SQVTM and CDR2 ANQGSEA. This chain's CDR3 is CSAPSPANEQFF. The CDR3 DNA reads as TGCAGCGCCCCTAGCCCTGCCAATGAGCAGTTCTTC.

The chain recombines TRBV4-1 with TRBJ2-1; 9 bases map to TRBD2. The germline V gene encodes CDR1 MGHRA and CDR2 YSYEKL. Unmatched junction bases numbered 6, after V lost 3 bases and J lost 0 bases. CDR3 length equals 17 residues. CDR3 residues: CASSHSSGVGSYNEQFF. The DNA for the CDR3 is TGCGCCAGCAGCCACTCTAGCGGGGTGGGCTCCTACAATGAGCAGTTCTTC.

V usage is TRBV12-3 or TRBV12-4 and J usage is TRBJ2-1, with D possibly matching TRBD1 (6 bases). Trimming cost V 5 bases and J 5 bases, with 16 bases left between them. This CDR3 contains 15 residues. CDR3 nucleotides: TGTGCCAGCAGTCCGATGGGACACCGTCACAATGAGCAGTTCTTC. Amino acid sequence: CASSPMGHRHNEQFF.

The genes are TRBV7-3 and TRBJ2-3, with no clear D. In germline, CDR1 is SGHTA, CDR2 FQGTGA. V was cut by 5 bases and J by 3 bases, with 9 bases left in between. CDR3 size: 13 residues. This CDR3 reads CASSPELTDTQYF. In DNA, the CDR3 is TGTGCCAGCAGCCCGGAACTTACAGATACGCAGTATTTT.

As DNA, the CDR3 is TGTGCCAGCAGTTTTGGGGACTATCGAGCGGGACACCAAGAGACCCAGTACTTC. The encoded protein is CASSFGDYRAGHQETQYF. This chain uses TRBV6-2 or TRBV6-3 with TRBJ2-5; 7 bases match TRBD2. V shed 4 bases and J 0 bases; nucleotides not matched to a gene: 14. Germline V gene data show CDR1 as MNHEY and CDR2 as SVGEGT. This CDR3 is built from 18 residues.

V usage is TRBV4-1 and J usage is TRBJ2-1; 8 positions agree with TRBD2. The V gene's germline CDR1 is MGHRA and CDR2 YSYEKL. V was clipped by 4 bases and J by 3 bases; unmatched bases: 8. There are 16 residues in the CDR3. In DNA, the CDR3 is TGCGCCAGCAGCCCCATCCAAGCGGGAGACTACAATGAGCAGTTCTTC. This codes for CASSPIQAGDYNEQFF.

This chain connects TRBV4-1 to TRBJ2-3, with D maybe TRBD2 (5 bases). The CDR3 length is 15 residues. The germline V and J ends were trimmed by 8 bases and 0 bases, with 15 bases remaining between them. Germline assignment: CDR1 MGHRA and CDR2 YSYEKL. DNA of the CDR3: TGCGCCAGCGCAGGTCCACGGGGAAGCACAGATACGCAGTATTTT. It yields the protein CASAGPRGSTDTQYF.

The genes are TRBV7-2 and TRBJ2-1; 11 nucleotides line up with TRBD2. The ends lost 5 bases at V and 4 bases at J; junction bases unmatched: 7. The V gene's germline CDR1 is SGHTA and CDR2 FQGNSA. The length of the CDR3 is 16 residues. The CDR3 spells CASSPLAGGQYNEQFF. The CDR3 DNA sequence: TGTGCCAGCAGCCCATTAGCGGGAGGGCAATACAATGAGCAGTTCTTC.

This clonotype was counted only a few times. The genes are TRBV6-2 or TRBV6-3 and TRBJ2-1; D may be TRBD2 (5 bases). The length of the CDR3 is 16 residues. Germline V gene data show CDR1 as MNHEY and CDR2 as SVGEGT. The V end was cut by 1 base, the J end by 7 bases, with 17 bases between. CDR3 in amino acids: CASSYLRVGLPNEQFF. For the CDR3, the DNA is TGTGCCAGCAGTTACTTGAGGGTTGGGCTGCCGAATGAGCAGTTCTTC.

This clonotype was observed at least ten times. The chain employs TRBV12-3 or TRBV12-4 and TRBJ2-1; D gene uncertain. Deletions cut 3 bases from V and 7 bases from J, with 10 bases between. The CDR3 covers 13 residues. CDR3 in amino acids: CASSLKGRNEQFF. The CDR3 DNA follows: TGTGCCAGCAGTTTGAAGGGCCGTAATGAGCAGTTCTTC.

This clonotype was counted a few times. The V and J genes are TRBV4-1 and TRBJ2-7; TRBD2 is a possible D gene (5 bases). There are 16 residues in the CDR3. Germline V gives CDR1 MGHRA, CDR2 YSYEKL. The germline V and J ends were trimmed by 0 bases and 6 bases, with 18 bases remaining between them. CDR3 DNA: TGCGCCAGCAGCCAAGATTGGGCGGGCCCGGCGGGCGAGCAGTACTTC. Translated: CASSQDWAGPAGEQYF.

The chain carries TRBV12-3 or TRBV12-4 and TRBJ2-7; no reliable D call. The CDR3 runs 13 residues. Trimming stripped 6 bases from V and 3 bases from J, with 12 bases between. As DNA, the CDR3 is TGTGCCAGCAGCGCTCACTTACTCTACGAGCAGTACTTC. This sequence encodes CASSAHLLYEQYF.

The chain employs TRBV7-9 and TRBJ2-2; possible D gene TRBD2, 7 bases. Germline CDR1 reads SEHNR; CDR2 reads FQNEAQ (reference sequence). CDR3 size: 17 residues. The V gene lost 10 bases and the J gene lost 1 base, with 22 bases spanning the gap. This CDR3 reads CAMGPGGQVLNTGELFF. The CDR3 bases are TGTGCCATGGGCCCGGGGGGACAAGTCTTGAACACCGGGGAGCTGTTTTTT.

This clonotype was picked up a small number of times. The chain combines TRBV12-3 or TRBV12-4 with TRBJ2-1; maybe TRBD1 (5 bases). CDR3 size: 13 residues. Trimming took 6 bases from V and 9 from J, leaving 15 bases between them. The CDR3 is CASSPHRLPEQFF. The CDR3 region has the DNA TGTGCCAGCAGCCCTCACAGGCTCCCTGAGCAGTTCTTC.

In DNA, the CDR3 is TGTGCCAGCAGCGCAGACACAAGGGACACCGGGGAGCTGTTTTTT. It specifies CASSADTRDTGELFF. The gene calls are TRBV11-2 and TRBJ2-2, with unresolved D. Trimming cost V 5 bases and J 3 bases, with 13 bases left between them. The CDR3 sequence is 15 residues long. In germline, CDR1 is SGHAT, CDR2 FQNNGV.

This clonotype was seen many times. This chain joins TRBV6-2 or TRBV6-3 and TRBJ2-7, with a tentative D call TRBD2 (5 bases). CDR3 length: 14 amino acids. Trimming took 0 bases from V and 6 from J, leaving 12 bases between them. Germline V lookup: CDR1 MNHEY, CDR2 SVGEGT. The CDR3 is CASSYSSGFGEQYF. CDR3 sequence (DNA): TGTGCCAGCAGTTACTCGTCGGGGTTTGGCGAGCAGTACTTC.

CDR3 DNA: TGTGCCAGCAGCCCCCTCCTGGGGGGCTTGAACGAGCAGTACTTC. Its translation is CASSPLLGGLNEQYF. The V gene is TRBV9, the J gene TRBJ2-7; either TRBD1 or TRBD2 may fit D (6 bases each). V lost 4 bases and J lost 5, with 19 bases in between. This CDR3 region has 15 residues. CDR1 is SGDLS, CDR2 YYNGEE, per germline.

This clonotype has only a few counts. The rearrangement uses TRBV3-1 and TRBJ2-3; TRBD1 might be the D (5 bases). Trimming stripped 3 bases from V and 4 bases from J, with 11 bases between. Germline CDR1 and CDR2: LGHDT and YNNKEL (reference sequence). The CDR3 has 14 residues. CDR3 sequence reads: CASSHFYRPDTQYF. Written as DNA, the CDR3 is TGTGCCAGCAGCCACTTTTACAGGCCAGATACGCAGTATTTT.

The DNA of the CDR3 is TGCAGCGTTATTGGTCAACTAAACACCGGGGAGCTGTTTTTT. As protein: CSVIGQLNTGELFF. The V and J genes are TRBV29-1 and TRBJ2-2; D not certain. V lost 5 bases and J 2 bases, leaving 12 bases between the germline ends. CDR1 and CDR2 from the germline V gene are SQVTM and ANQGSEA. This CDR3 is built from 14 residues.